The subject of this entry is one TCR beta chain. This sample is drawn from a study of CD8+ T cells in alopecia areata. About the study: Tofacitinib administration persisted for 6 to 18 months, succeeded by 6 months off drug.

There are 14 residues in the CDR3. The germline V gene encodes CDR1 SNHLY and CDR2 FYNNEI. V shed 7 bases, J shed 5 bases, and the junction held 6 bases outside the gene matches. As for treatment: oral pan-JAK inhibitor, 5-10 mg twice daily. Extracted RNA was reverse transcribed, and the resulting cDNA served as sequencing template. Generated by immunoSEQ multiplex PCR, the TCRdb table keeps only in-frame clones and is missing some. The table has a few hundred thousand clones, 50% to 75% seen once. The input for sequencing was CD4+ T cells sorted from blood, taken at week 52, from a patient treated with tofacitinib. This receptor was identified in a human donor with alopecia areata. J is TRBJ2-5 and V is TRBV2; 11 bases align to TRBD2. DNA for the CDR3: TGTGCCAGCAAGACTAGCGGGGCTGCGGAGACCCAGTACTTC. Translating gives CASKTSGAAETQYF.